The TCR beta chain described here comes from a study of cytomegalovirus exposure and HLA in healthy donors. 13 Jbeta primers and 60 Vbeta primers were used for the PCR. Repertoires were generated with immunoSEQ multiplex PCR, while TCRdb's copy carries only in-frame clones and drops some. Altogether 200,000 to 250,000 clones are present, 65% to 75% being singletons, with the ten largest covering less than 2%. For this clone: Antigen specificity is unknown.

Study outcomes and limitations: In an earlier analysis, about 87% or about 30%: the productive usage of most TCR beta V segments.

The V and J ends lost 2 bases and 4 bases, in that order; junction bases with no gene match: 7. The length of the CDR3 is 16 residues. Per the germline V gene, CDR1 is SGHAT and CDR2 is FQNNGV. Sequencing was done on a sample of PBMCs. This TCR came from a woman in her 30s in good health and CMV-seronegative. This chain links TRBV11-2 with TRBJ2-2; 7 nucleotides agree with TRBD1. CDR3 DNA: TGTGCCAGCAGCTTAAATGGGGGACAGTCCACCGGGGAGCTGTTTTTT. Amino acid sequence: CASSLNGGQSTGELFF.